This T cell receptor beta chain comes out of a study of shared clonotypes between healthy human individuals. V lost 3 bases and J lost 11, with 13 bases in between. The CDR3 consists of 11 residues. CDR1 and CDR2 (germline): DFQATT, SNEGSKA (reference sequence). Deep-level assay runs were performed. Over several immunoSEQ plates, each subset's genomic DNA was distributed in even portions. Using immunoSEQ multiplex PCR, the repertoire was profiled, and TCRdb retains in-frame clones only, with some absent. The table lists about 1 million clones, under 80% of them singletons. Study outcomes and limitations: A reduction in generation probabilities was seen for non-shared clonotypes relative to those shared by all four donors.

Remarks on this clone: Its cognate antigen is unknown.

The receptor's source is a man aged 18-30 years in good health. The V call is TRBV20-1, the J call TRBJ1-1; TRBD1 is a possible D gene (5 bases). Sequencing was performed on memory CD4+ T cells sorted from blood. Described subset: CD45RA-negative fraction. CDR3 sequence: CSASYGAGAFF. The DNA of the CDR3 is TGCAGTGCTAGTTATGGGGCGGGGGCTTTCTTT.